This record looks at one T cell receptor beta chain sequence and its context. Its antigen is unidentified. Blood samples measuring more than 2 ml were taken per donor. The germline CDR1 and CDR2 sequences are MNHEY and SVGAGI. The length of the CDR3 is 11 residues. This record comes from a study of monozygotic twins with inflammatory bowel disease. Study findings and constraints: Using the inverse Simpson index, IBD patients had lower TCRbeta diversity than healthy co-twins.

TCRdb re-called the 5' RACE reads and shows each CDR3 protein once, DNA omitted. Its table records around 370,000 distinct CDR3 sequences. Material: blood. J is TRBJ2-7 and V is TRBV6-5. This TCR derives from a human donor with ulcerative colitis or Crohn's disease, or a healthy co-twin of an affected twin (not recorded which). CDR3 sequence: CASRRNSFEYF.